These 19 T cell receptor beta chains were all obtained from the same sample, sequenced in a study of shared clonotypes between healthy human individuals. The protocol was immunoSEQ multiplex PCR, while the TCRdb copy is restricted to in-frame clones and leaves out a portion. The repertoire holds roughly 400,000 clones, with 90% to 98% as singletons. The sample consisted of memory CD8+ T cells sorted from blood. Indicated subset: CD45RO+ cells pooled with CCR7-negative TemRA cells. Every receptor here comes from a man aged 25-45 years in good health.

The V call is TRBV4-2, the J call TRBJ2-7; D possibly corresponds to TRBD2 (5 bases). V was trimmed by 0 bases and J by 3 bases, leaving 12 bases between them. Germline V gene lookup returns CDR1 LGHNA and CDR2 YNFKEQ. This CDR3 has 15 residues. The CDR3 sequence is CASSQDQSRGYEQYF. CDR3 sequence (DNA): TGTGCCAGCAGCCAAGATCAGTCTCGGGGCTACGAGCAGTACTTC.

The V call is TRBV5-5, the J call TRBJ2-4, with TRBD2 identical over 11 bases. CDR3 size: 16 residues. The germline gives CDR1 SGHKS, CDR2 YYEKEE (reference sequence). V was pared by 5 bases and J by 5 bases, with 9 bases of the junction left unmatched. CDR3 region: CASRQPGLADENIQYF. CDR3 sequence (DNA): TGTGCCAGCAGACAACCGGGACTAGCGGATGAAAACATTCAGTACTTC. Full variable domain (outside the CDR3, taken from reference TRBV5-5 and TRBJ2-4): DAGVTQSPTHLIKTRGQQVTLRCSPISGHKSVSWYQQVLGQGPQFIFQYYEKEERGRGNFPDRFSARQFPNYSSELNVNALLLGDSALYLCASRQPGLADENIQYFGAGTRLSVL.

CDR3 nucleotides: TGTGCTAGTGGTTTGGTAGTGGGCGGGAGTAGCAATGAGCAGTTCTTC. This codes for CASGLVVGGSSNEQFF. J is TRBJ2-1 and V is TRBV12-5; TRBD2 aligns across 7 bases. V gave up 0 bases and J gave up 6 bases; unmatched junction bases: 8. This CDR3 has 16 residues. CDR1 and CDR2 from the germline V gene are LGHNT and FRNRAP.

This clone has just one count. The rearrangement uses TRBV28 and TRBJ2-7, with D perhaps TRBD2 (6 bases). The length of the CDR3 is 13 residues. Germline loops: CDR1 MDHEN, CDR2 SYDVKM. V dropped 5 bases and J dropped 2 bases, with 10 bases sitting between them. For the CDR3, the DNA is TGTGCCAGCAGTGGCGGGGTCCCCTACGAGCAGTACTTC. It is translated as CASSGGVPYEQYF.

This sequence joins TRBV19 and TRBJ1-5; 7 bases are a match to TRBD1. This CDR3 region has 15 residues. V shed 4 bases, J shed 1 base, and the junction held 4 bases outside the gene matches. From germline, CDR1 is LNHDA and CDR2 SQIVND (reference sequence). For the CDR3, the DNA is TGTGCCAGTAGTACCCCAGGGGGAAGCAATCAGCCCCAGCATTTT. Protein: CASSTPGGSNQPQHF.

The rearrangement uses TRBV11-3 and TRBJ1-5; D might be TRBD1 (6 bases). The V end was cut by 6 bases, the J end by 3 bases, with 9 bases between. This CDR3 contains 13 residues. CDR1 and CDR2 (germline): SGHNT, YENEEA. CDR3 residues: CASSPGHNQPQHF. The CDR3 nucleotides are TGTGCCAGCAGTCCGGGACACAATCAGCCCCAGCATTTT. Full variable domain (missing parts from reference TRBV11-3 and TRBJ1-5): EAGVVQSPRYKIIEKKQPVAFWCNPISGHNTLYWYLQNLGQGPELLIRYENEEAVDDSQLPKDRFSAERLKGVDSTLKIQPAELGDSAVYLCASSPGHNQPQHFGDGTRLSIL.

This chain joins TRBV10-3 and TRBJ2-1, with TRBD2 matching over 7 bases. The V gene's germline CDR1 is ENHRY and CDR2 SYGVKD. J was trimmed by 10 bases and V by 8 bases; bases with no gene match: 11. CDR3 length: 13 amino acids. CDR3 amino acids: CAILPGSGGEQFF. DNA of the CDR3: TGTGCCATCCTCCCCGGTTCCGGGGGGGAGCAGTTCTTC.

This clone has a single count. V gene TRBV11-2 combines with J gene TRBJ2-7, with unresolved D. CDR3 length: 15 amino acids. The V end lost 3 bases, the J end lost 1 base, and 13 bases lay between the germline ends. Per germline, CDR1 SGHAT and CDR2 FQNNGV. As DNA, the CDR3 is TGTGCCAGCAGCTTCCGGCAGGAGTTATCCTACGAGCAGTACTTC. It codes for CASSFRQELSYEQYF.

The V and J genes are TRBV6-1 and TRBJ2-5; D is unresolved. The V and J ends lost 3 bases and 5 bases respectively, with 4 bases between them. CDR1 is MNHNS, CDR2 SASEGT, per germline. The length of the CDR3 is 11 residues. For the CDR3, the DNA is TGTGCCAGCAGTGACGTGGAGACCCAGTACTTC. As protein: CASSDVETQYF.

This clone appeared a single time. This sequence joins TRBV28 and TRBJ1-2, with D perhaps TRBD1 (5 bases). Germline V gene lookup returns CDR1 MDHEN and CDR2 SYDVKM. This CDR3 is 12 amino acids long. Between the trimmed V and J ends, which lost 5 bases and 8 bases, there was a span of 12 bases. The CDR3 protein is CASSARQRGYTF. The CDR3 DNA sequence: TGTGCCAGCAGTGCCCGACAGAGAGGCTACACCTTC.

V usage is TRBV7-3 and J usage is TRBJ1-1, with a weak D call TRBD1 (5 bases). Trimming left V 3 bases short and J 0 bases short, with 5 bases between. CDR1 is SGHTA and CDR2 is FQGTGA in the germline V gene. The CDR3 sequence is 13 residues long. The CDR3 reads CASSFRVNTEAFF. The CDR3 DNA sequence: TGTGCCAGCAGCTTCAGGGTGAACACTGAAGCTTTCTTT.

The chain uses TRBV25-1 and TRBJ1-6, with 10 bases lining up with TRBD1. The CDR3 is made up of 15 amino acids. The junction had 8 bases not matched to a gene; V was cut back by 4 bases and J by 11 bases. In germline, CDR1 is MGHDK, CDR2 SYGVNS. In nucleotides, the CDR3 is TGTGCCAGCAGTGGCTGGGACAGGGGAAGAGCACCCCTCCACTTT. Residues: CASSGWDRGRAPLHF.

This chain uses TRBV5-1 with TRBJ2-5; D tentatively fits TRBD1 or TRBD2 (6 bases each). This CDR3 has 14 amino acids. V was clipped by 0 bases and J by 1 base, with 7 bases between them. The germline V gene has CDR1 SGHRS and CDR2 YFSETQ. The CDR3: CASSLEGGQETQYF. CDR3 nucleotides: TGCGCCAGCAGCTTGGAGGGGGGCCAAGAGACCCAGTACTTC.

The chain is built from TRBV5-4 and TRBJ2-5; 12 bases line up with TRBD2. Losses at the gene ends were 4 bases for V and 2 bases for J; bases not matched to a gene: 3. In germline, CDR1 is SGHNT, CDR2 YYREEE (reference sequence). This CDR3 is built from 15 residues. The CDR3 region has the DNA TGTGCCAGCAGCGTGACTAGCGGGAGACAAGAGACCCAGTACTTC. Translation gives CASSVTSGRQETQYF.

The genes are TRBV10-3 and TRBJ1-3; 9 bases fit TRBD1. With 6 bases clipped from V and 8 bases from J, the junction kept 11 bases outside the gene matches. CDR3 length: 15 residues. Germline V lookup: CDR1 ENHRY, CDR2 SYGVKD. CDR3 region: CAISPMLGQGHTIYF. CDR3 in DNA: TGTGCCATCAGCCCAATGTTGGGACAGGGACACACCATATATTTT.

J is TRBJ2-5 and V is TRBV7-2; D is perhaps TRBD1 (6 bases). The V end was cut by 5 bases, the J end by 5 bases, with 21 bases between. Germline CDR1 reads SGHTA; CDR2 reads FQGNSA. This CDR3 is 16 amino acids long. CDR3 region: CASSLKDRLRGETQYF. CDR3 coding DNA: TGTGCCAGCAGCCTGAAAGACAGGCTAAGGGGGGAGACCCAGTACTTC.

The gene calls are TRBV7-8 and TRBJ2-1, with TRBD2 as a possible D gene (6 bases). The V end was cut by 1 base, the J end by 4 bases, with 20 bases between. This CDR3 is built from 18 residues. Germline lookup yields CDR1 SGHVS and CDR2 FQNEAQ. The CDR3 bases are TGTGCCAGCAGCTTAGGCCCCCGGACTAAGTCCATGTACAATGAGCAGTTCTTC. Residues: CASSLGPRTKSMYNEQFF.

This chain connects TRBV7-9 to TRBJ2-3; weak D call: TRBD2 (6 bases). From germline, CDR1 is SEHNR and CDR2 FQNEAQ (reference sequence). The ends were cut back, 6 bases at V and 2 bases at J, with 9 bases in the middle. The CDR3 length is 13 residues. CDR3 DNA: TGTGCCAGCAGGGGGGACTCCACAGATACGCAGTATTTT. This encodes CASRGDSTDTQYF.

This clone showed up just once. This chain connects TRBV6-1 to TRBJ2-2, with no clear D. The CDR3 has 12 residues. Per the germline V gene, CDR1 is MNHNS and CDR2 is SASEGT. Trimming removed 8 bases at V and 7 bases at J, with 11 bases between. CDR3 bases: TGTGCCAGCCGTGTTACCGGCGGGGAGCTGTTTTTT. This encodes CASRVTGGELFF.